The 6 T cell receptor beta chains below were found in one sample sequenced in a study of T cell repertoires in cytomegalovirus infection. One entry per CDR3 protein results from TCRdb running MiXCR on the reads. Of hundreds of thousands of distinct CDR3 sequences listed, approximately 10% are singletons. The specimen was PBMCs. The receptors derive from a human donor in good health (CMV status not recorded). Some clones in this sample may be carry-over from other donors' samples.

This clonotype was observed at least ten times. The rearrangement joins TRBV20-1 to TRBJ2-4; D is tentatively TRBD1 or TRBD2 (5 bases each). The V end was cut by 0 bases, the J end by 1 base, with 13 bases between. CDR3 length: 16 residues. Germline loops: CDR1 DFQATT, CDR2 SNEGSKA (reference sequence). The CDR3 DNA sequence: TGCAGTGCTAGAGATGCAGGGAGTGGGGCCAAAAACATTCAGTACTTC. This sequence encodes CSARDAGSGAKNIQYF.

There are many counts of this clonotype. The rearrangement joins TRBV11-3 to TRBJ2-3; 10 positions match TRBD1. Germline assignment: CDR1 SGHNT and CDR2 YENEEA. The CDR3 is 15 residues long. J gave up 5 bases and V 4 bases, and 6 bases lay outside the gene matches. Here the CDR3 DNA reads TGTGCCAGCAGCTCCGGGACAGGGGAAAGAGATACGCAGTATTTT. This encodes CASSSGTGERDTQYF.

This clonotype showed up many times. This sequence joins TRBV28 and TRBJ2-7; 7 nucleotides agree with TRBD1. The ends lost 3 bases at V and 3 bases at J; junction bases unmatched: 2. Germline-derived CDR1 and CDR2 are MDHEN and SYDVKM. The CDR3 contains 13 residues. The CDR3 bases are TGTGCCAGCAGTTTTGCAGGGGGCTACGAGCAGTACGTC. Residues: CASSFAGGYEQYV.

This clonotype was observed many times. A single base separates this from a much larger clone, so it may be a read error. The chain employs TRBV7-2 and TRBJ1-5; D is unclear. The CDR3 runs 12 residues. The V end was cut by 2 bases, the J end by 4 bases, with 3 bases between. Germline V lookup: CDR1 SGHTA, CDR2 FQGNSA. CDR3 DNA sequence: TGTGCCAGCAGCTTACAGAATCAGCCCCAGCATTTT. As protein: CASSLQNQPQHF.

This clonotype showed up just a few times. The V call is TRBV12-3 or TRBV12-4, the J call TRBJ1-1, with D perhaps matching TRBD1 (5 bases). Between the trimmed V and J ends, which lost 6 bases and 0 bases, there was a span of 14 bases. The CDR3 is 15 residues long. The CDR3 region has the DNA TGTGCCAGCAGGCCCGGGGCCAAGATGAACACTGAAGCTTTCTTT. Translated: CASRPGAKMNTEAFF.

The CDR3 here is CASSLIRGTNEQFF. The CDR3 bases are TGTGCCAGCAGCTTAATTCGAGGCACGAATGAGCAGTTCTTC. The chain is built from TRBV7-3 and TRBJ2-1; D gene unclear. V dropped 1 base and J dropped 7 bases, with 11 bases sitting between them. CDR3 length: 14 amino acids. The germline V gene has CDR1 SGHTA and CDR2 FQGTGA.